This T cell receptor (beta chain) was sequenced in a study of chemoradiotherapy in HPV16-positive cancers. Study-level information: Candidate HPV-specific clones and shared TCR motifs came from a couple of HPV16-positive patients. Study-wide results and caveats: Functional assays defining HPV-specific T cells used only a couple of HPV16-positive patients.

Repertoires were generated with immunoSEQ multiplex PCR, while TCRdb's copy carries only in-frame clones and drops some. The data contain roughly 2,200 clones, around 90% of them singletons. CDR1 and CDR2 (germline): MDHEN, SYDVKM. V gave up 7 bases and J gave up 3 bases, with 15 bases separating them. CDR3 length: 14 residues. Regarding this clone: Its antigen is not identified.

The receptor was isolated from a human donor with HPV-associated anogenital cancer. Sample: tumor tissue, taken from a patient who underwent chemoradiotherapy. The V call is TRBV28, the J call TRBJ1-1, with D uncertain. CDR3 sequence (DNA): TGTGCCAGCACCCAACGAGGCTACTACACTGAAGCTTTCTTT. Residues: CASTQRGYYTEAFF.